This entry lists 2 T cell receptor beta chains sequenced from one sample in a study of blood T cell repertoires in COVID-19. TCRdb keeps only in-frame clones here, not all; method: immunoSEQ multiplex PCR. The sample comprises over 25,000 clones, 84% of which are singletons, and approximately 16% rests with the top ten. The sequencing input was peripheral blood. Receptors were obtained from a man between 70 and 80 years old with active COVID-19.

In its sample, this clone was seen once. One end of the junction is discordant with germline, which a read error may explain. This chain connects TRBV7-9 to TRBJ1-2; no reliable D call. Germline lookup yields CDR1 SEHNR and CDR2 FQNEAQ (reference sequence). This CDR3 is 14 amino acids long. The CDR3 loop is CASSSSGVTDGHTF. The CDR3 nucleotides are TGTGCCAGCAGCTCCAGCGGGGTGACGGATGGCCACACCTTC.

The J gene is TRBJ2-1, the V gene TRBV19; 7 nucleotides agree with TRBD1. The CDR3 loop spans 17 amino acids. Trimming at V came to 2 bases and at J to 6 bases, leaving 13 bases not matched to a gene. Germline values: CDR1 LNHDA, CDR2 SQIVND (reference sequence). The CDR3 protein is CASSITGESIRPNEQFF. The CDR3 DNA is TGTGCCAGTAGTATAACAGGGGAATCTATTAGGCCCAATGAGCAGTTCTTC. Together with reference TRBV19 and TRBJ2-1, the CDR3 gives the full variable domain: DGGITQSPKYLFRKEGQNVTLSCEQNLNHDAMYWYRQDPGQGLRLIYYSQIVNDFQKGDIAEGYSVSREKKESFPLTVTSAQKNPTAFYLCASSITGESIRPNEQFFGPGTRLTVL.